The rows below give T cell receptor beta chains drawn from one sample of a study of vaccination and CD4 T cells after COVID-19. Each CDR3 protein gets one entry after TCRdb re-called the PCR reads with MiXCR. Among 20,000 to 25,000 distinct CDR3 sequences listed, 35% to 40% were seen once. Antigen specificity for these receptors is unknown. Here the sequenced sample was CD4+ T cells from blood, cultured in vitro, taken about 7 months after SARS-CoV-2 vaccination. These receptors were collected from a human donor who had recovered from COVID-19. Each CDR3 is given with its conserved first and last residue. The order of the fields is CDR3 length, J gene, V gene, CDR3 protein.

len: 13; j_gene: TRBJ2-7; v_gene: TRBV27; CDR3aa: CASSFYDRGEQYF
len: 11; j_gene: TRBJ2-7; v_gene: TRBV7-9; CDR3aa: CASSPAYEQYF
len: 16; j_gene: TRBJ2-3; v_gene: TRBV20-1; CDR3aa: CSARDWGGPISDTQYF
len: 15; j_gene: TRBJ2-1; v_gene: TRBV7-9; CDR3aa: CASSFRQIQNNEQFF
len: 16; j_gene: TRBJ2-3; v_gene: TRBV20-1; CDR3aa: CSASQPGRAGTDTQYF
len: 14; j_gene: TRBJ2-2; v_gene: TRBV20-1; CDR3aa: CSASLLGTTGELFF
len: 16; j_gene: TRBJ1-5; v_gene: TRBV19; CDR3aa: CASSILPGRLNQPQHF
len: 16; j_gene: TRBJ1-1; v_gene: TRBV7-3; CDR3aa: CASSPKGWDRGGEAFF
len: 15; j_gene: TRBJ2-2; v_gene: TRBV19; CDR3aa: CASRSDGLNTGELFF
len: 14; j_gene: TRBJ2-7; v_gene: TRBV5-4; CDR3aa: CASSFLTGRYEQYF
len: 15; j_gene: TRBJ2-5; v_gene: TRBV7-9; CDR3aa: CASSFGTGLSETQYF
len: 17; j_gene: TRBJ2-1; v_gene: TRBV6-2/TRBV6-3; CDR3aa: CASSYRPAGSSYNEQFF
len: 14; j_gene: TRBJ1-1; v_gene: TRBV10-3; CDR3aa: CAIRDRNENTEAFF
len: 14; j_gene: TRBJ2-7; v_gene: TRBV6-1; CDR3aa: CASSGGTGPYEQYF
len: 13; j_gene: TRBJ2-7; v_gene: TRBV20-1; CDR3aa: CSARRAQGYEQYF
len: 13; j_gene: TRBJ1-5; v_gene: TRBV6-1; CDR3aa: CASRVGYNQPQHF
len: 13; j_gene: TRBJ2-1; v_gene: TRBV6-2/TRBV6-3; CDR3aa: CASSYSIGYEQFF
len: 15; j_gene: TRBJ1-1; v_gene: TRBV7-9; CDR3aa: CASSPGQGAATEAFF
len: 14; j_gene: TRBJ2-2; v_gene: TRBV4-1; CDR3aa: CASSQKQGAGELFF
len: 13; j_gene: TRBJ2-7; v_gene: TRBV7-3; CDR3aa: CASSPVSLGEQYF
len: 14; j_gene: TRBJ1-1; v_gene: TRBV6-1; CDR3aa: CASSSPGALKPTFF
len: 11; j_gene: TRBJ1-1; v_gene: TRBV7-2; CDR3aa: CASSRDAAAFF
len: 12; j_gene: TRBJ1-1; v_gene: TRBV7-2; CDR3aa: CASGGRNTEAFF
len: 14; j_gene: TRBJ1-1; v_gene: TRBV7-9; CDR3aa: CASSHRDRGTEAFF
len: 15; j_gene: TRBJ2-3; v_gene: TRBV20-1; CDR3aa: CSARPLAGVLDTQYF
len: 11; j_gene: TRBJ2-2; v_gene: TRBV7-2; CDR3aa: CASKDTGELFF
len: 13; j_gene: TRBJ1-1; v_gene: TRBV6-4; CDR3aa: CASSAGADTEAFF
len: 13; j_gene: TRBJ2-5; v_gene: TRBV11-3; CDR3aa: CASSPPAQETQYF
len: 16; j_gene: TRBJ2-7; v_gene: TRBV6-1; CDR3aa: CASSNRMNRQGYEQYF
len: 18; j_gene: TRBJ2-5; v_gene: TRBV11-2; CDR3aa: CASSLDQRTSGSRETQYF
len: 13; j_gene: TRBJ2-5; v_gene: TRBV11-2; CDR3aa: CASSLDTPLVKYF
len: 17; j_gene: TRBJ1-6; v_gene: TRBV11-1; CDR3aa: CASSQGTGAGPYSPLHF
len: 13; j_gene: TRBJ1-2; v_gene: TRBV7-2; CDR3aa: CASSANRRGSYTF
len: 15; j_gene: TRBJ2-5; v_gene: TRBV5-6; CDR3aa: CASSLVISFQETQYF
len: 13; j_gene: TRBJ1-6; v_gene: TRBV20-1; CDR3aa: CSGQGSYNSPLHF
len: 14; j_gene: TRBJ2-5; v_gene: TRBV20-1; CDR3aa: CSASQGLGGRGQYF
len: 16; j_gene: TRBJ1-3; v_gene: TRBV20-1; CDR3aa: CSASAGQLSSGNTIYF
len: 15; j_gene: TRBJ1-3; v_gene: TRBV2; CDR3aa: CASSSSRYSGNTIYF
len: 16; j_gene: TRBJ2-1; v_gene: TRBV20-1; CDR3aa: CSARDLAGRLYNEQFF
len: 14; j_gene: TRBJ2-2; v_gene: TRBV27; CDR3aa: CASRRTRNTGELFF
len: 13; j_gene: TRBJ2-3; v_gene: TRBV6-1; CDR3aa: CASSGLSADTQYF
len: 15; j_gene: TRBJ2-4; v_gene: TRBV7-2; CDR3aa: CASSSTSGGAFIQYF
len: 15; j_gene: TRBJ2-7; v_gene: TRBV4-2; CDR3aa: CASSKGGAVPYEQYF
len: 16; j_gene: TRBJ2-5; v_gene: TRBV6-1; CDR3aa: CASSGWWGVVQETQYF
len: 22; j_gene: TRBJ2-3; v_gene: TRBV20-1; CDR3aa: CSARYKGGLFGLAGMKADTQYF
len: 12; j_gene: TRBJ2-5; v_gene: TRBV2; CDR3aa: CASSLREGTQYF
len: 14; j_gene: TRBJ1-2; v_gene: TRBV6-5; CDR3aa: CASSYSIRYYGYTF
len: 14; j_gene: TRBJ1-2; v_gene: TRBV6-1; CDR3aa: CASGKGTGNYGYTF
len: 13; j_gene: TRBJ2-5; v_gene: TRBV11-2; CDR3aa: CASSFGTQETQYF
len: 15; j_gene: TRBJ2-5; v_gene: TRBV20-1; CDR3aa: CSATIAGGPGETQYF
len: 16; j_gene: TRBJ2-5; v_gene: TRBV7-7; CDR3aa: CASSSGTGNVGETQYF
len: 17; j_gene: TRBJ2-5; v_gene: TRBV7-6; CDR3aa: CASSTLLAGMVEETQYF
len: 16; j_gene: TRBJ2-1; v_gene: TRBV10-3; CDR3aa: CAISELAAASYNEQFF
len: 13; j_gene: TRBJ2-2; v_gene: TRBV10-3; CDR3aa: CAISGLQGGELFF
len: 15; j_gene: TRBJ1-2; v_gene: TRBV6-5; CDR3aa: CASSSPGSRSYGYTF